Below are 25 T cell receptor beta chains sequenced from a single sample in a study of memory CD4+ T cells and cytomegalovirus serostatus (dated by TCRdb to between 2018 and 2021). Libraries were prepared through the immunoSEQ multiplex PCR assay. TCRdb took this table from immuneACCESS and kept in-frame rearrangements with V and J called. Such tables lack part of the clones; where checked against another copy, unresolved V genes explain under half of the gap, and the rest is unexplained. Present in this sample are fewer than 40,000 clones, over 65% of which were seen just once. In total, the top ten clones hold about 0.73% of the sample. Single viable CD3+CD4+CD8-CD45RO+ cells were sorted as memory CD4+ T cells on a FACSAria II. The specimen was memory CD4+ T cells from blood. These receptors were obtained from an adult in good health and CMV-seronegative.

As concerns this clone: Its ends do not fully match the called genes, so a read error is possible. The chain joins TRBV29-1 to TRBJ2-5; the D gene is possibly TRBD2 (6 bases). The CDR3 covers 14 residues. Germline-derived CDR1 and CDR2 are SQVTM and ANQGSEA. CDR3 nucleotides: TGCAGCGTCGAAGACCCGGGAGACCAAGAGACCCAGTACTTC. It is translated as CSVEDPGDQETQYF. Supplemented by reference TRBV29-1 and TRBJ2-5, the full variable domain reads SAVISQKPSRDICQRGTSLTIQCQVDSQVTMMFWYRQQPGQSLTLIATANQGSEATYESGFVIDKFPISRPNLTFSTLTVSNMSPEDSSIYLCSVEDPGDQETQYFGPGTRLLVL.

This clone has a handful of counts. This chain connects TRBV13 to TRBJ2-7; a weak D match, TRBD1 (6 bases). CDR3 length: 18 amino acids. Germline-derived CDR1 and CDR2 are PRHDT and FYEKMQ (reference sequence). Trimming removed 2 bases from V and 2 bases from J, with 22 bases in between. The CDR3 sequence is CASSLRRLLTGQPYEQYF. In DNA, the CDR3 is TGTGCCAGCAGCTTACGGCGCCTACTAACAGGGCAACCCTACGAGCAGTACTTC. Full variable domain (missing parts from reference TRBV13 and TRBJ2-7): AAGVIQSPRHLIKEKRETATLKCYPIPRHDTVYWYQQGPGQDPQFLISFYEKMQSDKGSIPDRFSAQQFSDYHSELNMSSLELGDSALYFCASSLRRLLTGQPYEQYFGPGTRLTVT.

This chain joins TRBV7-2 and TRBJ1-2; D remains unclear. Trimming left V 2 bases short and J 7 bases short, with 14 bases between. CDR1 SGHTA and CDR2 FQGNSA come from the germline V gene. This CDR3 is built from 14 residues. CDR3 protein: CASSLPPEGGGYTF. The CDR3 DNA follows: TGTGCCAGCAGCTTACCCCCGGAGGGCGGTGGCTACACCTTC.

V gene TRBV7-8 combines with J gene TRBJ2-7; no clear D. V lost 7 bases and J lost 0, with 13 bases in between. Germline V gene data show CDR1 as SGHVS and CDR2 as FQNEAQ. This CDR3 is 14 amino acids long. The DNA for the CDR3 is TGTGCCAGCACCTCTTTCAGTTTCTCCTACGAGCAGTACTTC. Translated, it gives CASTSFSFSYEQYF.

The chain combines TRBV5-6 with TRBJ1-2; D is unresolved. The CDR3 is made up of 16 amino acids. Germline V lookup: CDR1 SGHDT, CDR2 YYEEEE. Trimming cost V 2 bases and J 0 bases, with 14 bases left between them. The CDR3 DNA sequence: TGTGCCAGCAGCTTATATTCCATCCAGGCTAACTATGGCTACACCTTC. It codes for CASSLYSIQANYGYTF. Supplemented by reference TRBV5-6 and TRBJ1-2, the full variable domain reads DAGVTQSPTHLIKTRGQQVTLRCSPKSGHDTVSWYQQALGQGPQFIFQYYEEEERQRGNFPDRFSGHQFPNYSSELNVNALLLGDSALYLCASSLYSIQANYGYTFGSGTRLTVV.

V is TRBV30 and J is TRBJ1-1, with TRBD1 matching over 10 bases. Per germline, CDR1 GTSNPN and CDR2 SVGIG (reference sequence). The J segment lost 0 bases and the V segment lost 4 bases, leaving 5 bases of the junction unmatched. This CDR3 contains 15 residues. CDR3 nucleotides: TGTGCCTGGAACCCGGGACAGGGGTTGAACACTGAAGCTTTCTTT. Protein product: CAWNPGQGLNTEAFF.

The V call is TRBV6-5, the J call TRBJ1-5; TRBD1 might be the D (5 bases). In germline, CDR1 is MNHEY, CDR2 SVGAGI. V gave up 7 bases and J gave up 3 bases, with 10 bases separating them. The CDR3 is 13 residues long. This CDR3 reads CASKRGSNQPQHF. The CDR3 DNA reads as TGTGCCAGCAAGAGGGGCTCCAATCAGCCCCAGCATTTT.

The DNA of the CDR3 is TGTGCCAGCAGCCCGGGACTAGCGAATGAGCAGTTCTTC. It is translated as CASSPGLANEQFF. J is TRBJ2-1 and V is TRBV11-3, with TRBD2 matching over 10 bases. CDR1 is SGHNT, CDR2 YENEEA, per germline. With V trimmed by 5 bases and J by 7 bases, 2 bases remained unmatched. This CDR3 contains 13 residues.

This chain joins TRBV5-1 and TRBJ1-1, with a weak D call TRBD1 (5 bases). Germline CDR1 is SGHRS and CDR2 is YFSETQ. V gave up 4 bases and J gave up 5 bases, with 15 bases separating them. The CDR3 extends over 14 amino acids. DNA of the CDR3: TGCGCCAGCAGCCCGCAGGGAGATAAGACTGAAGCTTTCTTT. Its translation is CASSPQGDKTEAFF.

This rearrangement joins TRBV2 to TRBJ2-1, with 12 bases matching TRBD2. CDR1 and CDR2 (germline): SNHLY, FYNNEI. The V segment lost 10 bases and the J segment 7 bases; nucleotides outside the gene matches: 8. The CDR3 is 14 amino acids. In nucleotides, the CDR3 is TGTGCCATTCACCTAGCGGGGGGGTGGAATGAGCAGTTCTTC. It specifies CAIHLAGGWNEQFF.

J is TRBJ2-3 and V is TRBV5-4; weak D call: TRBD2 (6 bases). V was cut by 0 bases and J by 0 bases, with 23 bases left in between. The CDR3 loop spans 20 amino acids. Germline V gene data show CDR1 as SGHNT and CDR2 as YYREEE (reference sequence). CDR3 region: CASSLDAGFDFLGSTDTQYF. In DNA, the CDR3 is TGTGCCAGCAGCTTGGACGCGGGATTCGACTTTTTAGGAAGCACAGATACGCAGTATTTT.

The rearrangement joins TRBV7-9 to TRBJ1-1; D is ambiguous. Germline V gene lookup returns CDR1 SEHNR and CDR2 FQNEAQ (reference sequence). The CDR3 spans 13 residues. Trimming stripped 1 base from V and 1 base from J, with 4 bases between. The CDR3 here is CASSLEANTEAFF. The CDR3 DNA reads as TGTGCCAGCAGCTTAGAAGCGAACACTGAAGCTTTCTTT.

The CDR3 reads CASSPGGIGQPQHF. The CDR3 nucleotides read TGCGCCAGCAGCCCGGGGGGGATAGGGCAGCCCCAGCATTTT. The chain carries TRBV5-1 and TRBJ1-5; possible D gene TRBD1, 5 bases. CDR3 length: 14 amino acids. V lost 4 bases to trimming and J lost 7 bases, with 15 bases between them. CDR1 and CDR2 from the germline V gene are SGHRS and YFSETQ.

This clone was seen only once. This chain joins TRBV21-1 and TRBJ2-5; TRBD2, as called in the table, went unchecked against the DNA. TRBV21-1 is flagged as a pseudogene. The CDR3 covers 16 residues. CDR3 sequence: CASSKGDWNSQETQYF. The DNA for the CDR3 is TGTGCCAGCAGCAAGGGGGACTGGAATTCCCAAGAGACCCAGTACTTC.

The V and J genes are TRBV5-4 and TRBJ1-1; 8 bases align to TRBD1. The germline V gene encodes CDR1 SGHNT and CDR2 YYREEE (reference sequence). Trimming cost V 2 bases and J 0 bases; bases outside gene matches: 3. The CDR3 has 15 amino acids. The CDR3 region has the DNA TGTGCCAGCAGCTTTCAGGACAGGGTGAACACTGAAGCTTTCTTT. Its translation: CASSFQDRVNTEAFF.

The V and J genes are TRBV10-1 and TRBJ1-2, with D possibly TRBD1 on 5 matching bases. This CDR3 comprises 12 residues. CDR1 and CDR2 (germline): WNHNN, SYGVQD (reference sequence). V dropped 5 bases and J dropped 8 bases, with 12 bases sitting between them. CDR3 protein: CASSRDRRGYTF. CDR3 DNA sequence: TGCGCCAGCAGTCGGGACCGGAGGGGCTACACCTTC.

There are a few counts of this clone. The chain combines TRBV19 with TRBJ1-1, with D possibly matching TRBD1 (5 bases). This CDR3 comprises 14 residues. The V gene lost 3 bases and the J gene lost 11 bases, with 19 bases spanning the gap. CDR1 LNHDA and CDR2 SQIVND come from the germline V gene (reference sequence). The CDR3 region is CASSMSLLGHGAFF. CDR3 sequence (DNA): TGTGCCAGTAGTATGTCATTATTGGGGCACGGGGCTTTCTTT.

This chain's CDR3 is CASSPEGRREIYGYTF. The CDR3 region has the DNA TGTGCCAGCAGCCCCGAAGGGCGCAGGGAGATCTACGGCTACACCTTC. The chain couples TRBV7-2 to TRBJ1-2; D perhaps matches TRBD1 (5 bases). The V end lost 5 bases, the J end lost 8 bases, and 24 bases lay between the germline ends. Germline V gene sequence: CDR1 SGHTA, CDR2 FQGNSA. This CDR3 contains 16 residues.

CDR3 nucleotides: TGTGCCAGCAGTGACAACGACTCCTACGAGCAGTACTTC. It is translated as CASSDNDSYEQYF. The chain joins TRBV2 to TRBJ2-7; D gene ambiguous. The CDR3 length is 13 residues. V lost 3 bases and J 0 bases, leaving 6 bases between the germline ends. Germline V gene data show CDR1 as SNHLY and CDR2 as FYNNEI.

The rearrangement links TRBV27 to TRBJ2-3, with D possibly being TRBD2 (7 bases). Per the germline V gene, CDR1 is MNHEY and CDR2 is SMNVEV (reference sequence). This CDR3 has 16 residues. V gave up 3 bases and J gave up 5 bases, with 18 bases separating them. CDR3 sequence reads: CASSFTIQGGLDTQYF. CDR3 nucleotide sequence: TGTGCCAGCAGTTTCACCATACAGGGAGGGTTAGATACGCAGTATTTT.

V gene TRBV20-1 combines with J gene TRBJ1-1; tentative D call: TRBD1 (6 bases). V shed 1 base and J shed 8 bases, with 8 bases lying between them. The CDR3 runs 11 residues. Germline values: CDR1 DFQATT, CDR2 SNEGSKA (reference sequence). CDR3 in DNA: TGCAGTGCTAGAGCCGGACAGGAAGCTTTCTTT. Translating it yields CSARAGQEAFF.

The chain is built from TRBV19 and TRBJ1-6, with D unclear. The CDR3 extends over 13 amino acids. Per germline, CDR1 LNHDA and CDR2 SQIVND (reference sequence). Trimming removed 2 bases from V and 10 bases from J, with 9 bases in between. CDR3 amino acids: CASSISGKSPLHF. The CDR3 coding sequence is TGTGCCAGTAGTATATCCGGAAAATCACCCCTCCACTTT.

The chain combines TRBV30 with TRBJ2-5, with 11 bases aligning to TRBD2. The CDR3 sequence is 13 residues long. Trimming cost V 7 bases and J 4 bases; bases outside gene matches: 5. CDR1 and CDR2 (germline): GTSNPN, SVGIG (reference sequence). The DNA of the CDR3 is TGTGCCTATACAACTAGCGGGGGAGAGACCCAGTACTTC. Protein sequence: CAYTTSGGETQYF.

This clone was seen only a few times. The chain combines TRBV11-2 with TRBJ1-2; 8 nucleotides line up with TRBD1. The CDR3 covers 14 residues. Trimming took 8 bases from V and 6 from J; bases not matched to a gene: 11. CDR1 SGHAT and CDR2 FQNNGV come from the germline V gene. For the CDR3, the DNA is TGTGCCAGCTGGGGCGCAGGGGGCGCGCATGGCTACACCTTC. Translating gives CASWGAGGAHGYTF.

The rearrangement uses TRBV19 and TRBJ1-3; D not resolved. This CDR3 spans 17 amino acids. Germline V gene data show CDR1 as LNHDA and CDR2 as SQIVND (reference sequence). V lost 2 bases and J 1 base, leaving 15 bases between the germline ends. CDR3 in amino acids: CASSIPAGGGSGNTIYF. The DNA for the CDR3 is TGTGCCAGTAGTATACCCGCAGGAGGAGGGTCTGGAAACACCATATATTTT.